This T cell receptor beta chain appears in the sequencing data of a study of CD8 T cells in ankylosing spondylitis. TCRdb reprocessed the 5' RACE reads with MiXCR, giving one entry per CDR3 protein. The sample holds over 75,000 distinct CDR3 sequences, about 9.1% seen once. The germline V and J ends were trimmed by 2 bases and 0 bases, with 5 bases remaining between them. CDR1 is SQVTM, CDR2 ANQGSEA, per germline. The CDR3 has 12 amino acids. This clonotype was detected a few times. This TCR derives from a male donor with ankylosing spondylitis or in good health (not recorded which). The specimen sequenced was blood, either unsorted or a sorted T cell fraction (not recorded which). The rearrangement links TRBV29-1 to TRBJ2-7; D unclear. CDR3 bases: TGCAGCGTTGAACTACCCTCCTACGAGCAGTACTTC. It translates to CSVELPSYEQYF.